This TCR beta chain was captured by sequencing in a study of regulatory T cells in long-lasting Graves disease (dated by TCRdb to about 2021). General notes on the study: In the newly diagnosed Graves' disease group, patients had been taking antithyroid drugs for less than 3 months. A total of some 35 samples underwent TCR sequencing, from about 13 patients with persistent Graves' disease and 20 or so patients with newly diagnosed Graves' disease. Patients with persistent Graves' disease were compared with patients with newly diagnosed Graves' disease using TCR sequencing and RNA sequencing of peripheral blood. The study was registered as a clinical trial and conducted in China. Findings and caveats that apply to the study as a whole: Only the TCR beta chain was sequenced and analyzed. Compared with newly diagnosed patients, patients with persistent Graves' disease had lower TCR Shannon entropy and fewer highly expanded clones, which suggests clonal expansion. The authors noted that the small sample size was a limitation that may lower accuracy. A larger number of public clonotypes was shared among persistent patients (more than 2,500) than among newly diagnosed patients (roughly 980). Because the primary lesion, thyroid tissue, could not be accessed, the study looked at peripheral blood alone. TRBV28, TRBJ1-2 and TRBJ2-5 were preferentially used in persistent disease, while TRBV20-1 and TRBJ2-1 were favored in newly diagnosed disease.

Libraries were prepared through multiplex PCR. The sequencing machine was an Illumina HiSeq 4000. To build TCR beta libraries, CDR3 regions were amplified by Arm-PCR using iRepertoire HTBI primers. Gel purification was performed on PCR products prior to sequencing. The authors' analysis ran thus. Gene usage analysis of CDR3 amino acid clonotypes relied on the 62 TRBV and 12 to 15 TRBJ segments identified across samples. COPE and FqMerger were used to merge filtered high-quality paired reads into contigs. Contigs were aligned with BLAST to IMGT TRBV, TRBD and TRBJ reference genes, and CDR3 was defined per IMGT. Any clonotype with a frequency above 0.1% was classified as a highly expanded clone. Shannon entropy served as the measure of repertoire diversity, while the Gini coefficient captured V-J evenness. A clonotype found in more than one individual was treated as public. The public reads were quality trimmed at Q25 with fastp and then assembled into clones with MiXCR by TCRdb, keeping productive beta chains. Rows matching on CDR3 protein sequence are summarized as one entry with the most common DNA and genes. TCRdb, rather than the study authors, made the V and J calls. For this sample the table gives hundreds of thousands of distinct CDR3 sequences, of which 16% were detected only once. Around a sixth of the sample belongs to the ten largest clones.

The time point label corresponds to: newly diagnosed GD, antithyroid drugs for less than 3 months. RNA was extracted from PBMCs in TRIzol for both TCR sequencing and RNA sequencing. Graves' disease was diagnosed according to American Thyroid Association guidelines. The patients came from an endocrinology department in Xi'an, China. From each patient, approximately 10 milliliters of peripheral blood was collected into an EDTA anticoagulant tube. Ficoll Paque Plus density gradient separation was used to isolate PBMCs, and no further T cell sorting was performed. An Agilent 2100 Bioanalyzer and agarose gel were used to check RNA quality, while a NanoDrop 2000 measured RNA concentration. A remark on this clonotype: No antigen is known for it. The record has no base qualities; no much larger clone is one base away.

CDR1 and CDR2 were assigned from the germline V gene (reference sequence) as MNHEY and SMNVEV. The CDR3 spans 17 residues, from the cysteine through the phenylalanine. The retained sequence is limited to the CDR3, 51 bases, with the frame set at the first base. At the junction V is shortened by 5 bases and J by 4 bases, with 18 bases in between. The same data also contributed to another study, on T cells in Graves' hyperthyroidism and ophthalmopathy. The second study reports: Graves' hyperthyroidism was defined as stable when no progression to ophthalmopathy occurred over 18 months of follow-up. Hyperthyroidism patients were newly diagnosed, with disease duration under 2 months, and aged 18 to 65 years. Any patient with an uncontrolled infection, another autoimmune disease, pregnancy or lactation was excluded. Diagnoses were established on the basis of clinical symptoms, serum thyroxine and TRAb, thyroid ultrasound, and orbital computed tomography. The first round of RT-PCR for the TCR CDR3 was performed with the HTBI primer set and the Qiagen OneStep RT-PCR kit. Most expanded thyroid clonotypes (frequency above 0.001) were also found in blood, which suggests that blood repertoires may mirror thyroid immune responses. In cross-validation, a model built on a 13 V-J signature told ophthalmopathy apart from stable hyperthyroidism with 87.88% sensitivity and around 81% specificity, and in testing the same model reached 80%/75%. In validation, the model predicted progression to ophthalmopathy a median of around 6.5 months before onset, with over 60% sensitivity and roughly 77% specificity. A discovery cohort of about a hundred patients, about 40 with Graves' ophthalmopathy and 55 to 60 with stable Graves' hyperthyroidism, was used to find distinguishing TCR V-J signatures. Prospective prediction of ophthalmopathy was tested in an independent validation cohort of fewer than 20 hyperthyroidism patients and some 17 patients who later progressed to ophthalmopathy. The approximately 100 discovery patients were randomly divided into training and test sets at a 7:3 ratio. Thyroid tissue and blood T-cell repertoires from about 6 Graves' hyperthyroidism patients were also compared in the study. Following sampling, methimazole starting at 30 mg daily was given to hyperthyroidism patients, and high-dose intravenous methylprednisolone was given to ophthalmopathy patients. Libraries were constructed in a second round of multiplex PCR, after which size selection and purification were performed. The libraries were sequenced on an Illumina HiSeq2000 using paired-end 100 bp reads. SOAPnuke was used to process the raw data, with reads discarded if the reads contained adapters or uncalled bases, had a mean Phred below 15, or lacked an exact constant-primer or identifier match. COPE v1.2.5 was used to merge the high-quality paired reads, and each unique nucleotide sequence was defined as a clonotype. MiTCR v1.1 was used to align clonotypes to the IMGT TRBV, TRBD and TRBJ reference segments. The analysis included only V-J combinations with a frequency above 0.0001, which together covered 98% to 99.2% of the repertoires. A TCS score was defined as the ratio between F50 (clonal expansion) and ExV (chaos), using BLOSUM62-based TCRdist between CDR3 peptides within each V-J. Welch's t-statistics and random forest reduced roughly 530 V-J features to around 14, which were used in a naive Bayes classifier (R e1071). No statistical method was used to set the sample size in advance, and investigators knew the group allocation. According to the paper, TCR Vbeta CDR3 sequencing was carried out on about 140 peripheral blood samples, which came from over 40 ophthalmopathy, around 75 hyperthyroidism and approximately 17 progressor patients.

The TCR originated in a woman under 40 with Graves disease. Donor details come from another sample of the same person, matched by shared clones. The chain is encoded by TRBV27 joined to TRBJ2-6, and possibly TRBD1, on 6 matching bases. Source: peripheral blood mononuclear cells (PBMCs), taken at new diagnosis, from a patient treated with antithyroid drugs. The sequenced DNA is TGTGCCAGCAGTCCCCTCCTCCCAGGGGTCGGGGCCAACGTCCTGACTTTC. This sequence encodes CASSPLLPGVGANVLTF.